The 2 T cell receptor beta chains below all came from one sample that was sequenced in a study of circulating tumor DNA in untreated peripheral T-cell lymphoma (dated by TCRdb to about 2021). Library method: the immunoSEQ multiplex PCR assay. Sourced from immuneACCESS, this table was stored by TCRdb with only in-frame sequences that have V and J called. A share of the clones is absent; for the studies checked, an unresolved V gene accounts for under half, and the remainder has no known explanation. The sample table shows 2,500 to 3,500 clones, and 50% to 75% are seen once. Around 8% of the sample lies in the top ten. Sequencing was done on a sample of tumor tissue. All receptors come from a human donor with peripheral T-cell lymphoma.

The rearrangement uses TRBV6-8 and TRBJ1-1, with TRBD1 as a possible D gene (5 bases). The V gene's germline CDR1 is MNHGY and CDR2 SAAAGT. Trimming removed 2 bases at V and 8 bases at J, with 12 bases between. This CDR3 is built from 13 residues. The CDR3 loop is CASSYHLEGEAFF. Written as DNA, the CDR3 is TGTGCCAGCAGTTACCACCTCGAGGGGGAAGCTTTCTTT.

This sequence joins TRBV6-8 and TRBJ1-2, with D maybe TRBD1 (6 bases). V was pared by 6 bases and J by 3 bases, with 11 bases between. Looked up from germline, CDR1 is MNHGY and CDR2 is SAAAGT. The CDR3 runs to 13 residues. The CDR3 here is CASRRTDYYGYTF. CDR3 sequence (DNA): TGTGCCAGCAGGCGGACAGACTACTATGGCTACACCTTC.